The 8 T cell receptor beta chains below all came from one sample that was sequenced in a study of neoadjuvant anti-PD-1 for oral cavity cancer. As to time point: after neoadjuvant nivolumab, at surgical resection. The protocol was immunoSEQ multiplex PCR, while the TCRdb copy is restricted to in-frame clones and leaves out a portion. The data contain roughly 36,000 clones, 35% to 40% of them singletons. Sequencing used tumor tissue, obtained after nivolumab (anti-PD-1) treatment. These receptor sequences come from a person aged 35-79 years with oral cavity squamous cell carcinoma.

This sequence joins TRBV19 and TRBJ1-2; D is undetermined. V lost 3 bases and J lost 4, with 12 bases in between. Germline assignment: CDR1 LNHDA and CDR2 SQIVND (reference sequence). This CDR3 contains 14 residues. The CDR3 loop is CASSIKGQSYGYTF. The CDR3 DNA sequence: TGTGCCAGTAGTATTAAGGGTCAGAGCTATGGCTACACCTTC.

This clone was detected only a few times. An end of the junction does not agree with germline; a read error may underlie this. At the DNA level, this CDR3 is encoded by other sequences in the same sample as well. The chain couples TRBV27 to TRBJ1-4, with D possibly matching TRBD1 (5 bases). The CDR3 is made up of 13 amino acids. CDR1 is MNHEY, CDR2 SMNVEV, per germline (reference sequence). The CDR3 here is CASSLGQAGKLFF. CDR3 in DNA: TGTGCTAGCAGTTTAGGACAAGCGGGAAAACTGTTTTTT. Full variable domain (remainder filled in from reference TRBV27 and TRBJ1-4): EAQVTQNPRYLITVTGKKLTVTCSQNMNHEYMSWYRQDPGLGLRQIYYSMNVEVTDKGDVPEGYKVSRKEKRNFPLILESPSPNQTSLYFCASSLGQAGKLFFGSGTQLSVL.

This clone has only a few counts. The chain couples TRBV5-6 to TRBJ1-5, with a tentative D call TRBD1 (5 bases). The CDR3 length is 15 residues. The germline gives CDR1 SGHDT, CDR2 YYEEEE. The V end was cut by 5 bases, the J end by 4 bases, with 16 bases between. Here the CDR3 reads CASSTKGHGNQPQHF. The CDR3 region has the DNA TGTGCCAGCAGTACCAAAGGACACGGGAATCAGCCCCAGCATTTT.

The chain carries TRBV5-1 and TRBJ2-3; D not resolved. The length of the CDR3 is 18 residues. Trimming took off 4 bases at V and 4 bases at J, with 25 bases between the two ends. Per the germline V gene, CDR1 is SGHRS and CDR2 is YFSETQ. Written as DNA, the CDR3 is TGCGCCAGCAGCGTATCGAGTTCGGGTTACCGTGCCCCAGATACGCAGTATTTT. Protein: CASSVSSSGYRAPDTQYF.

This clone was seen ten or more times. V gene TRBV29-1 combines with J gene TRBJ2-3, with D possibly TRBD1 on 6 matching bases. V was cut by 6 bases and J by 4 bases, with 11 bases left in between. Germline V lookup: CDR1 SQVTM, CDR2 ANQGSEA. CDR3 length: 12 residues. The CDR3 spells CSVRGLSDTQYF. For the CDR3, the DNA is TGCAGCGTGAGGGGGTTATCAGATACGCAGTATTTT.

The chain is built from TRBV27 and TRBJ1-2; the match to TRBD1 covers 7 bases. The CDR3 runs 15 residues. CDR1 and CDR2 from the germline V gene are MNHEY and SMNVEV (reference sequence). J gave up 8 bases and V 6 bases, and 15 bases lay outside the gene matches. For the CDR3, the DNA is TGTGCCAGCAGGACGGCAACCGGGACAGTAAGAGGCTACACCTTC. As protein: CASRTATGTVRGYTF.

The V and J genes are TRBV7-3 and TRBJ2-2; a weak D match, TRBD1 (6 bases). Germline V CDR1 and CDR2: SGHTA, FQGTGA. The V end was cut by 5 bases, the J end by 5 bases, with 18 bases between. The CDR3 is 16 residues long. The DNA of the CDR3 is TGTGCCAGCAGCCTACGTGGGGGCCAAACGACCGGGGAGCTGTTTTTT. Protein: CASSLRGGQTTGELFF.

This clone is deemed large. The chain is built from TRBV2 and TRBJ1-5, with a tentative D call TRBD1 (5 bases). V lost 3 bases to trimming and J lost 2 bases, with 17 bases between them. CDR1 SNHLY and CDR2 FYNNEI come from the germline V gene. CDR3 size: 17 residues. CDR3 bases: TGTGCCAGCAGTGATCATTTCGGGGCGCGCGGCAATCAGCCCCAGCATTTT. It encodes CASSDHFGARGNQPQHF.